This T cell receptor beta chain was identified in a study of cytomegalovirus exposure and HLA in healthy donors. Findings of the study overall: A later analysis reportedly found that, within productive TCRs, an Asian-associated ancestry cluster had fewer N-insertions than the mean observed across the approximately 670 donors. It was about 180 TCR beta chains that were listed as cytomegalovirus-associated. Earlier analysis yielded a pattern in which most TCR beta V segments were productive about 90% or about 30% of the time. An analysis that came later showed most CMV-associated TCR beta chains appearing HLA-restricted.

Vbeta (60) and Jbeta (13) primers were used in the PCR. Clones were sequenced by immunoSEQ multiplex PCR, and TCRdb holds only the in-frame ones, with some missing. Of fewer than 150,000 clones in the sample, 74% are singletons; the top ten hold about 6%. This clone occurred a few times. The antigen is undetermined. The CDR3 length is 18 residues. Germline loops: CDR1 KGHSH, CDR2 LQKENI. Trimming took 0 bases from V and 2 from J; bases not matched to a gene: 9. The chain is built from TRBV18 and TRBJ1-5, with 8 bases matching TRBD1. The source is a woman between 45 and 60 years old in good health and CMV-seropositive. What was sequenced was PBMCs. For the CDR3, the DNA is TGTGCCAGCTCACCACCGGACAGGGAAGGTTTAGGCAATCAGCCCCAGCATTTT. The encoded protein is CASSPPDREGLGNQPQHF.